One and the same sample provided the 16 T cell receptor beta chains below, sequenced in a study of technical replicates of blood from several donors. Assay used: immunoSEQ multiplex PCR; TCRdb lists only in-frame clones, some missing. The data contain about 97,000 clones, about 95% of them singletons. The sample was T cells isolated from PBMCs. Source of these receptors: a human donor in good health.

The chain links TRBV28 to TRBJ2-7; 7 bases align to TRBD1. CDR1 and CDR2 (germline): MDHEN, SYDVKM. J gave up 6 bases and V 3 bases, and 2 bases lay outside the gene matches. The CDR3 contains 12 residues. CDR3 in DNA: TGTGCCAGCAGTTTGGGACAGCGCGAGCAGTACTTC. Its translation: CASSLGQREQYF.

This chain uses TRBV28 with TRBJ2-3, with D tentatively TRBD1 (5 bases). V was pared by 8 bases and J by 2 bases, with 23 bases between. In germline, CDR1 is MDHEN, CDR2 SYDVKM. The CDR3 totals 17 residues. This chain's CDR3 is CASHPLRATSFTDTQYF. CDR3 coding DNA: TGTGCCAGCCATCCTCTCAGGGCCACCTCCTTCACAGATACGCAGTATTTT.

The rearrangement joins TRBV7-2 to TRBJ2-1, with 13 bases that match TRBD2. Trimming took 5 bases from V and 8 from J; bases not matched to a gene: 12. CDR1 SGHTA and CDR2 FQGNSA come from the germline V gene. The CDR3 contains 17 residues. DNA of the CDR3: TGTGCCAGCAGCCTAAAACTAGCGGGAGGGTTTAGTTATGAGCAGTTCTTC. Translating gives CASSLKLAGGFSYEQFF.

The CDR3 DNA reads as TGTGCCAGCAGCTTTGGCAGCGGAGCGCTCTACGAGCAGTACTTC. Translated, it gives CASSFGSGALYEQYF. This chain links TRBV5-6 with TRBJ2-7; weak D call: TRBD2 (5 bases). This CDR3 is 15 amino acids long. Germline-derived CDR1 and CDR2 are SGHDT and YYEEEE. V gave up 2 bases and J gave up 3 bases, with 15 bases separating them.

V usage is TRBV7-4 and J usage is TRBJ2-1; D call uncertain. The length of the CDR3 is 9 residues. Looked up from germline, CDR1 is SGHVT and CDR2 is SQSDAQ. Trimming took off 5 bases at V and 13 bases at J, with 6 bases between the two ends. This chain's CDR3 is CASSILQFF. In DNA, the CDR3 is TGTGCCAGCAGCATCCTACAGTTCTTC.

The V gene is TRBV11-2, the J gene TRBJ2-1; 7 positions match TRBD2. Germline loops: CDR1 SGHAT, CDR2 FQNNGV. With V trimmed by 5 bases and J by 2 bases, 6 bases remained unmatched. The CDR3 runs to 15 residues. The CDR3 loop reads CASSATSNPYNEQFF. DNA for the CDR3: TGTGCCAGCAGCGCGACTAGCAACCCCTACAATGAGCAGTTCTTC.

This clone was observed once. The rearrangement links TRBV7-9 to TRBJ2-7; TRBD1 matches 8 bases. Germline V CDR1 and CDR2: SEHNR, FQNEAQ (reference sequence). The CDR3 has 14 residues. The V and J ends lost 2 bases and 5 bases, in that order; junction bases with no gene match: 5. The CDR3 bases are TGTGCCAGCAGCTTAACAGGGGGGAGGAACGAGCAGTACTTC. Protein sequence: CASSLTGGRNEQYF.

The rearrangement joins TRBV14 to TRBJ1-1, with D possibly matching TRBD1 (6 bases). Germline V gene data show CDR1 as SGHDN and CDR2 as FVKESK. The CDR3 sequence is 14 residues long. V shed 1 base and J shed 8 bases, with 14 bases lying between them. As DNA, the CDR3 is TGTGCCAGCAGCCAAGTGTCCGGACAGCCAGAAGCTTTCTTT. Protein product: CASSQVSGQPEAFF.

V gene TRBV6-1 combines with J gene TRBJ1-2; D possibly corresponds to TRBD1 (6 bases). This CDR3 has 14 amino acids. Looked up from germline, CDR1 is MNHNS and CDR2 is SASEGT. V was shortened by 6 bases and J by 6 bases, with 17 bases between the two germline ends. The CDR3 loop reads CASSPIQGSHGYTF. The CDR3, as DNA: TGTGCCAGCAGCCCGATACAGGGAAGTCATGGCTACACCTTC.

The CDR3 coding sequence is TGTGCCAGCAGCTTAAGTAGCGACTCTTACGAGCAGTACTTC. It codes for CASSLSSDSYEQYF. This chain connects TRBV7-2 to TRBJ2-7, with a tentative D call TRBD2 (5 bases). The CDR3 loop spans 14 amino acids. Germline values: CDR1 SGHTA, CDR2 FQGNSA. V was pared by 2 bases and J by 4 bases, with 12 bases between.

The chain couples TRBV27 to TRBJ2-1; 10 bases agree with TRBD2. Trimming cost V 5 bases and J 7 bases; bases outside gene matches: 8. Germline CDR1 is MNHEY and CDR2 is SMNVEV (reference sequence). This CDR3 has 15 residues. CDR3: CASSPLAGEGNEQFF. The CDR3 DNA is TGTGCCAGCAGTCCCCTAGCGGGAGAGGGGAATGAGCAGTTCTTC.

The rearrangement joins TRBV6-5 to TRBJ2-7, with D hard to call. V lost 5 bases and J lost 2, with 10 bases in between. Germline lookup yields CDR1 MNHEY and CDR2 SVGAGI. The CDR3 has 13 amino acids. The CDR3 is CASSRGSTYEQYF. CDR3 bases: TGTGCCAGCAGTAGAGGTTCAACCTACGAGCAGTACTTC.

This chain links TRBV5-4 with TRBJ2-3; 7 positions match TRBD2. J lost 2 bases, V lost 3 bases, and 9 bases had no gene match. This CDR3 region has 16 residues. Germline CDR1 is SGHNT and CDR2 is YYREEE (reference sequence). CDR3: CASSSLSSGHTDTQYF. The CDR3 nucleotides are TGTGCCAGCAGCTCCCTCTCTAGCGGTCACACAGATACGCAGTATTTT.

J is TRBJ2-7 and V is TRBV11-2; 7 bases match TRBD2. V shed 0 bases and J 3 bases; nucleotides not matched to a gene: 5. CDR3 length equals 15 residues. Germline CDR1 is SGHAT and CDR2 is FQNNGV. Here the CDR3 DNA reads TGTGCCAGCAGCTTAGAGAAGCGGGGATTCTACGAGCAGTACTTC. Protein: CASSLEKRGFYEQYF.

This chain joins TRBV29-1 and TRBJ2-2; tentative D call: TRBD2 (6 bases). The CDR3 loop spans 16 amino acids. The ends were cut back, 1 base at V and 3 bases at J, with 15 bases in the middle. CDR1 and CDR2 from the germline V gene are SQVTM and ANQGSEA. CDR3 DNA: TGCAGCGTTGAAGTCTCGGGGGAGACTTACACCGGGGAGCTGTTTTTT. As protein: CSVEVSGETYTGELFF.

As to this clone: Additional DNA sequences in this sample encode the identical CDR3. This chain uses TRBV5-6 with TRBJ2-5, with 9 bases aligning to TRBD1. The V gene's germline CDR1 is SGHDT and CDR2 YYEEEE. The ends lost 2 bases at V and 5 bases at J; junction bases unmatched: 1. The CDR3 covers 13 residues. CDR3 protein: CASSLTGGETQYF. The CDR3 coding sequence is TGTGCCAGCAGCTTAACAGGGGGCGAGACCCAGTACTTC.